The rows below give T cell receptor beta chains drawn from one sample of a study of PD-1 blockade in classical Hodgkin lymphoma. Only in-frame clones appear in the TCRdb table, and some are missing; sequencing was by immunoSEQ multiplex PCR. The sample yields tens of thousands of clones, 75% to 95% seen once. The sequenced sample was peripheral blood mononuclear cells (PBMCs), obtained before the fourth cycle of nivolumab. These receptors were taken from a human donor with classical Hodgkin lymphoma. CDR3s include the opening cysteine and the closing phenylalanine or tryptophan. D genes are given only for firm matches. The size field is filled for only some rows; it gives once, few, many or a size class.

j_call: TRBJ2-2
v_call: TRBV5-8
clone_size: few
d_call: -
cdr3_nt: TGTGCCAGCAGCTTGTTTGGGGAGCTGTTTTTT
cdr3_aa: CASSLFGELFF

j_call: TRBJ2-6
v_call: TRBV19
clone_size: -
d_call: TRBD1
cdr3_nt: TGTGCCAGTAGCACCGGACAGGCCTTTGGTGGGGCCAACGTCCTGACTTTC
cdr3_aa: CASSTGQAFGGANVLTF

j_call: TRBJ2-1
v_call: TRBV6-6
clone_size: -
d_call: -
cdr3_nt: TGTGCCAGCGGGGGCTCGACTGAGCAGTTCTTC
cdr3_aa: CASGGSTEQFF

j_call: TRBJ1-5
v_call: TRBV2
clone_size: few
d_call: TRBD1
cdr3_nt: TGTGCCAGCAGTTACAGGGGGCTGGCGCAGCCCCAGCATTTT
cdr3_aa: CASSYRGLAQPQHF

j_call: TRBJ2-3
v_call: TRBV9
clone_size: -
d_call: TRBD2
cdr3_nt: TGTGCCAGCAGCGTAGGAGCTAGCGGGGGGCCCCGCACAGATACGCAGTATTTT
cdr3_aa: CASSVGASGGPRTDTQYF

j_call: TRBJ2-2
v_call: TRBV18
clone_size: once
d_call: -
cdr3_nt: TGTGCCAGCTCACCACCGGGACGAACCGGGGAGCTGTTTTTT
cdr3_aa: CASSPPGRTGELFF

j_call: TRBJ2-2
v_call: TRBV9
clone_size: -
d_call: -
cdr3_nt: TGTGCCAGCAGCGGGCTCGGAGGGGGCCCCAACACCGGGGAGCTGTTTTTT
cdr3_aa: CASSGLGGGPNTGELFF

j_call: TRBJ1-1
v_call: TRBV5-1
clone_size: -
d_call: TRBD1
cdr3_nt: TGCGCCAGCAGCTTAGAGGGACAGCGGGCTGAAGCTTTCTTT
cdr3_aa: CASSLEGQRAEAFF

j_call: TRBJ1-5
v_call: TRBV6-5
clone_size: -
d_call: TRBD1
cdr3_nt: TGTGCCAGCGCGACAGGGGGCAATCAGCCCCAGCATTTT
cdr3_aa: CASATGGNQPQHF

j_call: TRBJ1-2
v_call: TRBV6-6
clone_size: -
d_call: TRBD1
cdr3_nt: TGTGCCAGCAGCCCAATAGACAGGGCAGTGAATGGCTACACCTTC
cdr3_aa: CASSPIDRAVNGYTF

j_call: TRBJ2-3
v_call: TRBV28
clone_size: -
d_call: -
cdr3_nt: TGTGCCAGCAGTTTATTATCCGGGACAGATACGCAGTATTTT
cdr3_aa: CASSLLSGTDTQYF

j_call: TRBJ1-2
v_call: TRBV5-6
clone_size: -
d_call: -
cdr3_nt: TGTGCCAGCAGCTTGGTTGGGGGGCCTAACTATGGCTACACCTTC
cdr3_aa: CASSLVGGPNYGYTF

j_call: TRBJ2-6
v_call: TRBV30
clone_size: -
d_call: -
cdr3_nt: TGTGCCTGGAGTGTATCGACTGGGGCCAACGTCCTGACTTTC
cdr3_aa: CAWSVSTGANVLTF

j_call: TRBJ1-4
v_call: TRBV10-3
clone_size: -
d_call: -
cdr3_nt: TGTGCCATCAGTGTGAACGGCTTGGATGAAAAACTGTTTTTT
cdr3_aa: CAISVNGLDEKLFF

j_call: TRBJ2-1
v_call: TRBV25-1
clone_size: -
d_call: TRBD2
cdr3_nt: TGTGCCAGCAGTGTGACTAGCGGGGGGCCTCCTGTCAATGAGCAGTTCTTC
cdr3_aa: CASSVTSGGPPVNEQFF

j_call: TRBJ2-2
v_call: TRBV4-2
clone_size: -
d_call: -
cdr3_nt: TGTGCCAGCAGCCAAATTGGGGTGAACACCGGGGAGCTGTTTTTT
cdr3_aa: CASSQIGVNTGELFF

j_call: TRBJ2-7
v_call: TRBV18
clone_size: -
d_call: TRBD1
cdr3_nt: TGTGCCAGCTCACCGGGACAGGGGGCCCCCTACGAGCAGTACTTC
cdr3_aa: CASSPGQGAPYEQYF

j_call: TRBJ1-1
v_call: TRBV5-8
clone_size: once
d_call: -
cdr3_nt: -
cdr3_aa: CASSSPVAVGAETFF

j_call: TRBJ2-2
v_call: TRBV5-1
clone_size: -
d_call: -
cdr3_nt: TGCGCCAGCAGCGATTGGCCGTCTCTTGGAGGATTCACCGGGGAGCTGTTTTTT
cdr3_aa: CASSDWPSLGGFTGELFF

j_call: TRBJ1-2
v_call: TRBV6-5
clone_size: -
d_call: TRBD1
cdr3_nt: TGTGCCAGCAGTTACTCCGGCAGGGGGGATGGCTACACCTTC
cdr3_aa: CASSYSGRGDGYTF

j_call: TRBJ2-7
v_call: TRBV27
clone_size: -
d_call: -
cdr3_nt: TGTGCCAGCAGTTTAGGGGCCCTTTCCTACGAGCAGTACTTC
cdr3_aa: CASSLGALSYEQYF

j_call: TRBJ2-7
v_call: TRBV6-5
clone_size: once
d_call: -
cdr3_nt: TGTGCCAGCAGTTACAATTCAGGTTACGAGCAGTACTTC
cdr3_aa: CASSYNSGYEQYF

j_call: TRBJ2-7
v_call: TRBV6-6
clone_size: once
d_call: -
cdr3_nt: TGTGCCAGCAGTTACCTGGCAGAATACGAGCAGTACTTC
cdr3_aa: CASSYLAEYEQYF

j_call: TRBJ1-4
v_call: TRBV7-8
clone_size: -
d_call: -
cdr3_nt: TGTGCCAGCAGCTTACCCGGAGGTAATGAAAAACTGTTTTTT
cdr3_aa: CASSLPGGNEKLFF

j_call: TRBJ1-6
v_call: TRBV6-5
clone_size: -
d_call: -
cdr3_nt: TGTGCCAGCAGTTACGACAGTCCCTATAATTCACCCCTCCACTTT
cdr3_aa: CASSYDSPYNSPLHF

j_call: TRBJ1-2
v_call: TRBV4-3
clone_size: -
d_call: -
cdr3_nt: TGCGCCACCCAGCCAATGGTGGCAGTTGGATTTCTCACCTTC
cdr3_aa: CATQPMVAVGFLTF

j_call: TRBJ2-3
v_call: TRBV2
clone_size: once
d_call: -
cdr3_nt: TGTGCCACCCCCGGGGGTCTCACAGATACGCAGTATTTT
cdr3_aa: CATPGGLTDTQYF

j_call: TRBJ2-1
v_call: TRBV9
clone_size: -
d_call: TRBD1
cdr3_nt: TGTGCCAGCAGCGTAGCCGGGACAGCTTACAATGAGCAGTTCTTC
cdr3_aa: CASSVAGTAYNEQFF

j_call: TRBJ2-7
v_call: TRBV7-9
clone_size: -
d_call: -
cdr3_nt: TGTGCCAGCAGCTTAGCGCCACGCTACGAGCAGTACTTC
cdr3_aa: CASSLAPRYEQYF

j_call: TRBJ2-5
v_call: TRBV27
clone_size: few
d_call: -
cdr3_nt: TGTGCCAGCAGTTCGGAGGGCGCAGAGACCCAGTACTTC
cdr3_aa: CASSSEGAETQYF

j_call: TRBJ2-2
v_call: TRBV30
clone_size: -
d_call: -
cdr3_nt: TGTGCCTGGCCCGGGATCGCGAACACCGGGGAGCTGTTTTTT
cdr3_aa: CAWPGIANTGELFF

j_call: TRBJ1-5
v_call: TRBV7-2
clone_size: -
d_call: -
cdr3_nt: TGTGCCAGCAGCTCACCGGGTCCTCCTGGGGAGCAGCCCCAGCATTTT
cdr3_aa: CASSSPGPPGEQPQHF

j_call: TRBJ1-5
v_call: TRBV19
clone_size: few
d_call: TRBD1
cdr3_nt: TGTGCCAGTAGTTTGGACAGGGATGGTCAGCCCCAGCATTTT
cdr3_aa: CASSLDRDGQPQHF

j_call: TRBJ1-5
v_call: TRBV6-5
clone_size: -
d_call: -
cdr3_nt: TGTGCCAGCAGTTACTCGAGGACAGACAATCAGCCCCAGCATTTT
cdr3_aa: CASSYSRTDNQPQHF

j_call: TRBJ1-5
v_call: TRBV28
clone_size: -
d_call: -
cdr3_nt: TGTGCCAGTTCTAGGGGGGGAACTAATCAGCCCCAGCATTTT
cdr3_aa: CASSRGGTNQPQHF

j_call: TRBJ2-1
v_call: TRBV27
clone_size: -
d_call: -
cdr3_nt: TGTGCCAGCAGCCCAACAGGGATTTCCTACAATGAGCAGTTCTTC
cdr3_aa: CASSPTGISYNEQFF

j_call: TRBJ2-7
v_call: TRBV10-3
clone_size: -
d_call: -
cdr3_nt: TGTGCCTCCCGGACGGCAAGGTACGAGCAGTACTTC
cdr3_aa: CASRTARYEQYF

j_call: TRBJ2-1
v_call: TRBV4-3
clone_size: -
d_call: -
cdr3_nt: TGCGCCAGCAGCCAAGCCACGGGGAGCTCCTACAATGAGCAGTTCTTC
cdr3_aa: CASSQATGSSYNEQFF

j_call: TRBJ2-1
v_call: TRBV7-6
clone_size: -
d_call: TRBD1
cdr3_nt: TGTGCCAGCAGCAAGGGCCCGGGACAGTACAATGAGCAGTTCTTC
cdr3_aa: CASSKGPGQYNEQFF

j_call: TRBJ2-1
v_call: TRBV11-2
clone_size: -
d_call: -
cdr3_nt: TGTGCCAGCAGCCCCCTTATCTGGAATGAGCAGTTCTTC
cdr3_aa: CASSPLIWNEQFF